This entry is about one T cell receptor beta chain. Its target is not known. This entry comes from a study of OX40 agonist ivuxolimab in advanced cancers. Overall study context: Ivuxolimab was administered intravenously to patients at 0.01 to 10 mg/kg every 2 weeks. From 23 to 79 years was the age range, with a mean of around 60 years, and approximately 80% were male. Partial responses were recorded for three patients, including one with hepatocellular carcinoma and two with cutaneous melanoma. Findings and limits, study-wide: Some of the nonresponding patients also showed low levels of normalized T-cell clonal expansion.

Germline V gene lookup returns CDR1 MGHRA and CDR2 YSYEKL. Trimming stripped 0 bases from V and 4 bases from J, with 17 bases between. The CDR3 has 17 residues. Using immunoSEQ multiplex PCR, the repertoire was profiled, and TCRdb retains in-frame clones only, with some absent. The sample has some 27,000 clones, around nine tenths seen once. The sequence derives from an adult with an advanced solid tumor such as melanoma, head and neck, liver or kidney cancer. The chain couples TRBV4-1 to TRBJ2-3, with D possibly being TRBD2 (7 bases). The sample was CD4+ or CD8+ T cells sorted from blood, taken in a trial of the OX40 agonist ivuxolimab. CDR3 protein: CASSQDGRDYRADTQYF. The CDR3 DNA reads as TGCGCCAGCAGCCAAGATGGACGGGACTACAGGGCAGATACGCAGTATTTT.